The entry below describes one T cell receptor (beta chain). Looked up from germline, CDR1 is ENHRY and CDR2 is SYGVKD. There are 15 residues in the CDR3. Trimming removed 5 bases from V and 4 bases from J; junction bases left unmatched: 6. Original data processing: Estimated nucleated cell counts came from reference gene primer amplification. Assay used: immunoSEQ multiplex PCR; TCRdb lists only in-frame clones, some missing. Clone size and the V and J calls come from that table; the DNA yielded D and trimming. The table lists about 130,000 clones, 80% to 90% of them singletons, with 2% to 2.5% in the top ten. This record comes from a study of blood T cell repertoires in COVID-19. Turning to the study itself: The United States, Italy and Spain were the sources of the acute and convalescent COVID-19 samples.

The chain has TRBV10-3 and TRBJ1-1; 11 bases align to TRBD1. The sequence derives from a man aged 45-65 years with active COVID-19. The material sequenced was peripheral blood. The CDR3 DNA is TGTGCCATCAGTCCCGGGACAGGGGGTAGCACTGAAGCTTTCTTT. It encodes CAISPGTGGSTEAFF.